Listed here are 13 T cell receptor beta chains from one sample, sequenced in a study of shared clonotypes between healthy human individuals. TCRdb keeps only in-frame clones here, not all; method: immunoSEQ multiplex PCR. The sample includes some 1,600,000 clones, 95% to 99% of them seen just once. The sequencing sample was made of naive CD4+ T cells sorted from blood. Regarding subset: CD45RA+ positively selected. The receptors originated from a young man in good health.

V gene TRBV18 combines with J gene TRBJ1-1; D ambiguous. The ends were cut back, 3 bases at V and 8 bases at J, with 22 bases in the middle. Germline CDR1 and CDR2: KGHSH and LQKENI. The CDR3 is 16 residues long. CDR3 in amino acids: CASSPAIPLEYAEAFF. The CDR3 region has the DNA TGTGCCAGCTCACCCGCCATACCCCTGGAATATGCGGAAGCTTTCTTT.

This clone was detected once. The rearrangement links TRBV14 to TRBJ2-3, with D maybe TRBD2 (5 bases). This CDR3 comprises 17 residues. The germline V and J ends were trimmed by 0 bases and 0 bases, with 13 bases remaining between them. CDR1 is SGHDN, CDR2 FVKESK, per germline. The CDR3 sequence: CASSQDVLAPSTDTQYF. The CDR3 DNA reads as TGTGCCAGCAGCCAAGACGTCCTAGCCCCTAGCACAGATACGCAGTATTTT.

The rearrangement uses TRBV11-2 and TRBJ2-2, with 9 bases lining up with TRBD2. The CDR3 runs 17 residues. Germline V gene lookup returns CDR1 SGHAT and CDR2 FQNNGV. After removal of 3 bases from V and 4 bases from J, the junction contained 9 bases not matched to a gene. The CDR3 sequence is CASSLIAGEVFTGELFF. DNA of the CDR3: TGTGCCAGCAGCTTGATAGCGGGAGAGGTGTTCACCGGGGAGCTGTTTTTT.

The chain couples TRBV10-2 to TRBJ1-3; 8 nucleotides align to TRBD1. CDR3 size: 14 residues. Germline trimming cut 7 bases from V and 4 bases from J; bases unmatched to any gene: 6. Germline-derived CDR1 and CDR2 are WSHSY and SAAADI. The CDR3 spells CASIQGAGGNTIYF. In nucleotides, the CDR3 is TGCGCCAGCATTCAGGGGGCGGGCGGAAACACCATATATTTT.

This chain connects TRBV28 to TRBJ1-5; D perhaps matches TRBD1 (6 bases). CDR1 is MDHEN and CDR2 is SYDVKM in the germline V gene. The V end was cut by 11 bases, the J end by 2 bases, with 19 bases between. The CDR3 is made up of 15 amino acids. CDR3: CAGKPRGAGNQPQHF. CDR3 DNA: TGTGCCGGAAAACCCCGGGGGGCAGGCAATCAGCCCCAGCATTTT.

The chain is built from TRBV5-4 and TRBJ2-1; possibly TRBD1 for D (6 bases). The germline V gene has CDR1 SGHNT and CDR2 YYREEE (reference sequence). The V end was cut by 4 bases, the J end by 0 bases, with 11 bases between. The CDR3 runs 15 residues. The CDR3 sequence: CASSGQKSSYNEQFF. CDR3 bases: TGTGCCAGCAGCGGACAGAAGAGCTCCTACAATGAGCAGTTCTTC.

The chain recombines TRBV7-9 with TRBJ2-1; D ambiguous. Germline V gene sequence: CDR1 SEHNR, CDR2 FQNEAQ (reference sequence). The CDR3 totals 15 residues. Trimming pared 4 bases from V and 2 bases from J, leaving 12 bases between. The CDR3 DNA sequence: TGTGCCAGCAGCTCCAGTACTAACGCCTACAATGAGCAGTTCTTC. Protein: CASSSSTNAYNEQFF.

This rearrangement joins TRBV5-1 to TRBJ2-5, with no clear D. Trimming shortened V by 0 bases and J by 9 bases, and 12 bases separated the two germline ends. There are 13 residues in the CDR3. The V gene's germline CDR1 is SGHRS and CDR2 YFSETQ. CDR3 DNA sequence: TGCGCCAGCAGCTTGGACTTCGGTGCGGCCCAGTACTTC. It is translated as CASSLDFGAAQYF. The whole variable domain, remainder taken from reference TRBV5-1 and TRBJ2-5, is KAGVTQTPRYLIKTRGQQVTLSCSPISGHRSVSWYQQTPGQGLQFLFEYFSETQRNKGNFPGRFSGRQFSNSRSEMNVSTLELGDSALYLCASSLDFGAAQYFGPGTRLLVL.

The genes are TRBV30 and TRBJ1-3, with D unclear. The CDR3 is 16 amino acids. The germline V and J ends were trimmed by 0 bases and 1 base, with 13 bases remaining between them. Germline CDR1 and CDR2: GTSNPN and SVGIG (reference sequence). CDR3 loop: CAWSVRGKRSGNTIYF. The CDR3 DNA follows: TGTGCCTGGAGTGTACGGGGAAAAAGGTCTGGAAACACCATATATTTT.

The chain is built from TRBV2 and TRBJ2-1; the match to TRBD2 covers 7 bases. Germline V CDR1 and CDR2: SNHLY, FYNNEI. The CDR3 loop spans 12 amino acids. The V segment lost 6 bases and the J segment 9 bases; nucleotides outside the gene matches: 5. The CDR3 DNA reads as TGTGCCAGCAGAAGCCTAGCGGTTGAGCAGTTCTTC. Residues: CASRSLAVEQFF.

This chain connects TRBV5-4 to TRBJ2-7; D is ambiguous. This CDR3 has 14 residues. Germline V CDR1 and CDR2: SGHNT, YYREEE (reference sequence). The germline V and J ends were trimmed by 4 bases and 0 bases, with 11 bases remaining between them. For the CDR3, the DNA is TGTGCCAGCAGCCCTGGCCACAGCTCCTACGAGCAGTACTTC. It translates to CASSPGHSSYEQYF.

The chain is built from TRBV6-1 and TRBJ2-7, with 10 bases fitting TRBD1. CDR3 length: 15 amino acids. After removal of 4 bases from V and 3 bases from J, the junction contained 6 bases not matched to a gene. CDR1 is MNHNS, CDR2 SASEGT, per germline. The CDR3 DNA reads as TGTGCCAGCAGTGGGGCCGGGACAGGGGTCTACGAGCAGTACTTC. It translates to CASSGAGTGVYEQYF.

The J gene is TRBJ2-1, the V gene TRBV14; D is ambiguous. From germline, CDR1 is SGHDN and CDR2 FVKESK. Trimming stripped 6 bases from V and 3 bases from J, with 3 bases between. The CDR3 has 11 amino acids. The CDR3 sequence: CASSNYNEQFF. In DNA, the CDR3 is TGTGCCAGCAGTAACTACAATGAGCAGTTCTTC. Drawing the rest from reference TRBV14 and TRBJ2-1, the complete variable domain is EAGVTQFPSHSVIEKGQTVTLRCDPISGHDNLYWYRRVMGKEIKFLLHFVKESKQDESGMPNNRFLAERTGGTYSTLKVQPAELEDSGVYFCASSNYNEQFFGPGTRLTVL.